This T cell receptor beta chain came from a study of PD-1 blockade in classical Hodgkin lymphoma. Study at large: Treatment was intravenous nivolumab, 3 mg/kg every 2 weeks, until progression. Study observations and caveats: Nothing has yet pinned down what causes the repertoire differences, possibly disease activity or prior therapy. Baseline diversity was lower in partial responders and progressors than complete responders. Patients starting nivolumab under 1 year after ASCT were excluded.

On this clone itself: Antigen specificity is unknown.

The CDR3 spans 20 residues. With V trimmed by 3 bases and J by 0 bases, 11 bases remained unmatched. The germline CDR1 and CDR2 sequences are SGDLS and YYNGEE. Only in-frame clones appear in the TCRdb table, and some are missing; sequencing was by immunoSEQ multiplex PCR. Of 50,000 to 75,000 clones in the sample, around nine tenths are singletons; the top ten hold approximately 5.4%. Every patient was affected by relapse after autologous stem cell transplantation, while exposure to brentuximab vedotin was not uniform. V and J are TRBV9 and TRBJ1-6; 11 bases line up with TRBD1. Sequencing was performed on peripheral blood mononuclear cells (PBMCs), taken before the second cycle of nivolumab. The clonotype originates from a human donor with classical Hodgkin lymphoma. The CDR3 region is CASSGPGQGDASSYNSPLHF. The CDR3 coding sequence is TGTGCCAGCAGCGGCCCGGGACAGGGGGACGCCAGCTCCTATAATTCACCCCTCCACTTT.